This T cell receptor beta chain is drawn from a study of blood T cell repertoires in COVID-19. Study background: In each case, the material was cDNA or gDNA derived from T cells, B-cell-depleted T cells, or PBMCs.

Authors' methods: By means of reference gene primer amplification, nucleated cell counts were estimated. The repertoire was sequenced with immunoSEQ multiplex PCR; TCRdb's copy has only in-frame clones and lacks some. V, J and clone size derive from that table, while D and trimming were established from the DNA sequence. Among 150,000 to 200,000 clones listed, roughly 88% were seen once. Ages ranged from about 18 to 89 years, with residence in 20 to 30 US areas. The CDR3 is 15 residues long. V shed 0 bases, J shed 4 bases, and the junction held 3 bases outside the gene matches. CDR1 and CDR2 from the germline V gene are MGHRA and YSYEKL.

The source of this sequence is a woman between 18 and 29 years old who had recovered from COVID-19. V gene TRBV4-1 combines with J gene TRBJ1-2, with 9 bases that match TRBD1. Specimen: PBMCs or T cells enriched from blood (not recorded which). The CDR3 DNA sequence: TGCGCCAGCAGCCAAGAGGAGGGACAGGGCTATGGCTACACCTTC. This encodes CASSQEEGQGYGYTF.